These 12 T cell receptor beta chains originate from one sample sequenced in a study of human T cells and chemical hapten exposure. Time point reported: pre-sensitization, week 0. Treatment denoted: therapeutic diphenylcyclopropenone sensitization with weekly scalp DPC. Via MiXCR, TCRdb re-called the RACE reads, giving one row per CDR3 protein. Among approximately 370,000 distinct CDR3 sequences, approximately 5% were seen once, and the ten largest hold around 8%. This material consisted of whole blood, taken in connection with sensitization to the hapten diphenylcyclopropenone (DPC). These receptors came from a young woman with alopecia areata. Some clones in this sample may be carry-over from other donors' samples.

This chain connects TRBV6-5 to TRBJ2-5; D unclear. CDR1 is MNHEY and CDR2 is SVGAGI in the germline V gene. The CDR3 is 12 amino acids. V gave up 6 bases and J gave up 1 base, with 6 bases separating them. The DNA for the CDR3 is TGTGCCAGCAGGGACCCCCAAGAGACCCAGTACTTC. Translating gives CASRDPQETQYF.

This clonotype was counted at least ten times. The gene calls are TRBV28 and TRBJ1-2; 8 bases fit TRBD1. Looked up from germline, CDR1 is MDHEN and CDR2 is SYDVKM. Losses at the gene ends were 6 bases for V and 8 bases for J; bases not matched to a gene: 8. CDR3 length: 13 amino acids. CDR3 sequence reads: CASSSGQGPGYTF. The CDR3 coding sequence is TGTGCCAGCAGCTCCGGACAGGGCCCCGGCTACACCTTC.

A few counts support this clonotype. J is TRBJ2-3 and V is TRBV9, with 10 bases lining up with TRBD2. With V trimmed by 4 bases and J by 6 bases, 5 bases remained unmatched. CDR3 length: 14 amino acids. CDR1 and CDR2 from the germline V gene are SGDLS and YYNGEE. The CDR3 coding sequence is TGTGCCAGCAGCCCTCTAGCGGGGGTGGATACGCAGTATTTT. Its translation: CASSPLAGVDTQYF.

This clonotype occurred a few times. This sequence joins TRBV18 and TRBJ1-5; possible D gene TRBD1, 6 bases. CDR1 KGHSH and CDR2 LQKENI come from the germline V gene. CDR3 length: 14 amino acids. V was cut by 5 bases and J by 4 bases, with 12 bases left in between. The CDR3: CASSSGAPNQPQHF. The CDR3 DNA is TGTGCCAGCTCATCAGGGGCCCCTAATCAGCCCCAGCATTTT.

This clonotype was seen a few times. The V and J genes are TRBV2 and TRBJ1-1; 9 nucleotides align to TRBD1. The CDR3 totals 15 residues. Germline lookup yields CDR1 SNHLY and CDR2 FYNNEI. Germline trimming cut 3 bases from V and 5 bases from J; bases unmatched to any gene: 7. The CDR3 loop is CASSESGQGGTEAFF. In DNA form, the CDR3 reads TGTGCCAGCAGTGAGTCGGGACAGGGCGGAACTGAAGCTTTCTTT.

This clonotype was seen many times. The chain is built from TRBV9 and TRBJ1-5; possible D gene TRBD1, 5 bases. The V and J ends lost 3 bases and 3 bases respectively, with 13 bases between them. This CDR3 is built from 15 residues. Germline lookup yields CDR1 SGDLS and CDR2 YYNGEE. As DNA, the CDR3 is TGTGCCAGCAGCGCGACCGGACAAAACAATCAGCCCCAGCATTTT. Translation: CASSATGQNNQPQHF.

At least ten counts were recorded for this clonotype. The rearrangement uses TRBV6-5 and TRBJ2-7; TRBD2 is a possible D gene (5 bases). The CDR3 length is 14 residues. Germline V gene lookup returns CDR1 MNHEY and CDR2 SVGAGI. Deletions cut 6 bases from V and 0 bases from J, with 12 bases between. Here the CDR3 DNA reads TGTGCCAGCAGCCCCTTTGGGAGCTCCTACGAGCAGTACTTC. Amino acid sequence: CASSPFGSSYEQYF.

This clonotype has a handful of counts. The chain couples TRBV3-1 to TRBJ2-3; D might be TRBD1 (6 bases). The germline V and J ends were trimmed by 0 bases and 4 bases, with 11 bases remaining between them. CDR3 size: 15 residues. CDR1 and CDR2 (germline): LGHDT, YNNKEL (reference sequence). CDR3 residues: CASSQDRQGPDTQYF. The DNA for the CDR3 is TGTGCCAGCAGCCAAGATCGTCAGGGGCCAGATACGCAGTATTTT.

This clonotype was counted only a few times. The rearrangement joins TRBV20-1 to TRBJ1-1; the D gene is possibly TRBD1 (5 bases). The CDR3 covers 17 residues. V was pared by 0 bases and J by 4 bases, with 21 bases between. From germline, CDR1 is DFQATT and CDR2 SNEGSKA (reference sequence). The CDR3 loop is CSARDRRVGRVVTEAFF. CDR3 DNA: TGCAGTGCTAGAGACCGCCGGGTGGGCAGGGTGGTCACTGAAGCTTTCTTT.

This clonotype was recorded a few times. This chain uses TRBV11-2 with TRBJ2-4; no clear D gene. V shed 4 bases and J shed 0 bases, with 4 bases lying between them. Germline lookup yields CDR1 SGHAT and CDR2 FQNNGV. The CDR3 runs to 13 residues. The CDR3 reads CASSSLAKNIQYF. CDR3 sequence (DNA): TGTGCCAGCAGCTCCTTAGCCAAAAACATTCAGTACTTC.

The sample holds many counts of this clonotype. The chain carries TRBV10-3 and TRBJ1-2; perhaps TRBD1 as D (6 bases). CDR3 length: 11 amino acids. The germline V gene has CDR1 ENHRY and CDR2 SYGVKD. V was clipped by 7 bases and J by 4 bases, with 7 bases between them. The CDR3 reads CAITDSYGYTF. CDR3 DNA sequence: TGTGCCATCACGGACAGCTATGGCTACACCTTC.

This clonotype was seen ten or more times. The V gene is TRBV7-2, the J gene TRBJ1-4; the D is unclear. V lost 4 bases and J 8 bases, leaving 14 bases between the germline ends. CDR3 length: 14 amino acids. Germline V gene sequence: CDR1 SGHTA, CDR2 FQGNSA. The CDR3 protein is CASSSTVTDEKLFF. The CDR3 DNA sequence: TGTGCCAGCAGCTCGACGGTAACTGACGAAAAACTGTTTTTT.